The next 10 T cell receptor beta chains were all read from a single sample in a study of beta chain features in type 1 diabetes. Reverse transcribing all isolated RNA meant expressed TCRB transcripts were sequenced. Data came from immunoSEQ multiplex PCR; TCRdb stores just in-frame clones and leaves some out. In the table there are more than 140,000 clones, 9% to 10% of which are singletons. The source material was central memory CD4+ T cells from blood. Source of these receptors: a woman aged 35 to 49 in good health.

The V gene is TRBV19, the J gene TRBJ1-5; D perhaps matches TRBD1 (6 bases). The V gene's germline CDR1 is LNHDA and CDR2 SQIVND (reference sequence). The CDR3 spans 15 residues. V lost 4 bases and J 0 bases, leaving 10 bases between the germline ends. The CDR3 spells CASSTYRASNQPQHF. CDR3 DNA sequence: TGTGCCAGTAGTACCTACAGGGCTAGCAATCAGCCCCAGCATTTT.

This clone came up a few times. The chain combines TRBV11-2 with TRBJ2-7; D gene uncertain. This CDR3 is 15 amino acids long. V shed 3 bases and J shed 3 bases, with 15 bases lying between them. Germline-derived CDR1 and CDR2 are SGHAT and FQNNGV. The CDR3 spells CASSFQFGRNYEQYF. In DNA, the CDR3 is TGTGCCAGCAGCTTTCAGTTTGGCAGAAACTACGAGCAGTACTTC.

This clone was detected only a few times. The V call is TRBV11-2, the J call TRBJ1-2, with 7 bases aligning to TRBD1. The J segment lost 3 bases and the V segment lost 6 bases, leaving 7 bases of the junction unmatched. The germline CDR1 and CDR2 sequences are SGHAT and FQNNGV. This CDR3 comprises 14 residues. The CDR3 reads CASREGAVDYGYTF. The CDR3 DNA sequence: TGTGCCAGCAGGGAGGGGGCGGTGGACTATGGCTACACCTTC.

V gene TRBV9 combines with J gene TRBJ2-7; 10 bases are a match to TRBD1. The CDR3 has 15 residues. The junction had 5 bases not matched to a gene; V was cut back by 3 bases and J by 2 bases. Germline CDR1 SGDLS, CDR2 YYNGEE. CDR3 DNA: TGTGCCAGCAGCGCCGGGACAGGGGATACCTACGAGCAGTACTTC. Encoded protein: CASSAGTGDTYEQYF.

This clone was counted many times. The rearrangement uses TRBV6-6 and TRBJ2-7; TRBD2 is a possible D gene (6 bases). Germline V lookup: CDR1 MNHNY, CDR2 SVGAGI (reference sequence). Trimming left V 10 bases short and J 2 bases short, with 15 bases between. This CDR3 has 13 residues. The CDR3 DNA is TGTGCCACTTCGCGGGGCCCCACCTACGAGCAGTACTTC. This codes for CATSRGPTYEQYF.

The chain uses TRBV19 and TRBJ1-1; D is perhaps TRBD1 (5 bases). V lost 6 bases, J lost 0 bases, and 17 bases lay in between. The length of the CDR3 is 16 residues. Germline V lookup: CDR1 LNHDA, CDR2 SQIVND (reference sequence). CDR3 in DNA: TGTGCCAGTAGCTCAATTGGGGGGAGAATGAACACTGAAGCTTTCTTT. It codes for CASSSIGGRMNTEAFF. Drawing the rest from reference TRBV19 and TRBJ1-1, the complete variable domain is DGGITQSPKYLFRKEGQNVTLSCEQNLNHDAMYWYRQDPGQGLRLIYYSQIVNDFQKGDIAEGYSVSREKKESFPLTVTSAQKNPTAFYLCASSSIGGRMNTEAFFGQGTRLTVV.

The table lists this clone with many counts. The chain recombines TRBV14 with TRBJ2-1, with D maybe TRBD1 (5 bases). V was cut by 2 bases and J by 9 bases, with 11 bases left in between. CDR1 is SGHDN and CDR2 is FVKESK in the germline V gene. This CDR3 region has 13 residues. CDR3 in amino acids: CASSQNTQGEQFF. The CDR3 DNA reads TGTGCCAGCAGCCAAAACACTCAGGGTGAGCAGTTCTTC. The full variable domain, completed using reference TRBV14 and TRBJ2-1, is EAGVTQFPSHSVIEKGQTVTLRCDPISGHDNLYWYRRVMGKEIKFLLHFVKESKQDESGMPNNRFLAERTGGTYSTLKVQPAELEDSGVYFCASSQNTQGEQFFGPGTRLTVL.

The J gene is TRBJ2-3, the V gene TRBV5-1; TRBD2 agrees at 14 bases. V lost 4 bases, J lost 4 bases, and 5 bases stayed unmatched. Germline V CDR1 and CDR2: SGHRS, YFSETQ. This CDR3 has 16 residues. The CDR3 nucleotides are TGCGCCAGCAGCCCGGGACTAGCGGGGGATTCAGATACGCAGTATTTT. Its protein product is CASSPGLAGDSDTQYF.

As concerns this clone: The junction departs from the called germline gene at one end, perhaps through a read error. This chain links TRBV11-2 with TRBJ2-3; 8 positions agree with TRBD1. The germline V gene has CDR1 SGHAT and CDR2 FQNNGV. There are 16 residues in the CDR3. CDR3 sequence: CASSHHGDRNTDTQYF. CDR3 nucleotide sequence: TGCGCCAGCAGTCACCACGGGGACAGGAACACAGATACGCAGTATTTT.

This clone was observed many times. V is TRBV5-1 and J is TRBJ2-1, with unresolved D. CDR1 SGHRS and CDR2 YFSETQ come from the germline V gene. V lost 1 base and J 5 bases, leaving 7 bases between the germline ends. This CDR3 has 13 residues. CDR3 region: CASSLYTDNEQFF. The CDR3 DNA sequence: TGCGCCAGCAGCTTGTACACCGACAATGAGCAGTTCTTC.